What follows is one T cell receptor beta chain and its context. V was pared by 6 bases and J by 8 bases, with 9 bases of the junction left unmatched. The CDR3 extends over 14 amino acids. Germline lookup yields CDR1 LNHDA and CDR2 SQIVND (reference sequence). This record comes from a study of blood T cell repertoires in COVID-19. Study in general: The samples span acute and convalescent COVID-19 from the United States, Italy and Spain. The analysed material was cDNA or gDNA that came from T cells, B-cell-depleted T cells, or PBMCs.

Under the authors' procedure: Reference gene primer amplification gave nucleated cell count estimates. Data came from immunoSEQ multiplex PCR; TCRdb stores just in-frame clones and leaves some out. The D gene and trimming were derived from the DNA, and the V and J assignments and clone size from that table. The sample includes 170,000 or so clones, 80% of them seen just once. This rearrangement joins TRBV19 to TRBJ1-4; TRBD1 agrees at 7 bases. The TCR sequence derives from a man in his 70s with active or convalescent COVID-19. Material: peripheral blood. CDR3 bases: TGTGCCAGTAGCGACAGGGTAGAGAGGGAAAAACTGTTTTTT. Translating gives CASSDRVEREKLFF.